Listed below are T cell receptor beta chains from one sample, sequenced in a study of T cells in Graves' hyperthyroidism and ophthalmopathy. TCRdb re-derived calls from the multiplex PCR reads in MiXCR, one entry per CDR3 protein. The table includes approximately 600,000 distinct CDR3 sequences, 12% to 15% detected once. Sequenced sample: blood. The source is a woman aged 18-29 years with Graves' ophthalmopathy. Both conserved end residues are part of each CDR3. D genes are given only for firm matches. The listing skips clone size in some rows; elsewhere it reads once, few, many or a size class.

J: TRBJ2-1; V: TRBV7-3; D: NA; size: many; DNA: TGTGCCAGCAGCTTAGGGGGGTTCACAGGGGACAATGAGCAGTTCTTC; CDR3: CASSLGGFTGDNEQFF
J: TRBJ2-7; V: TRBV6-2/TRBV6-3; D: TRBD2; size: few; DNA: TGTGCCAGCCTGACGACTAGCGGGTCGTCCTACGAGCAGTACTTC; CDR3: CASLTTSGSSYEQYF
J: TRBJ2-1; V: TRBV11-2; D: TRBD2; size: NA; DNA: TGTGCCAGCAGCTTCGGACTAGCGGGTGCCAATGAGCAGTTCTTC; CDR3: CASSFGLAGANEQFF
J: TRBJ2-1; V: TRBV10-3; D: TRBD2; size: many; DNA: TGTGCCATCAGTGACCGAGCGGGAGACTTCTACAATGAGCAGTTCTTC; CDR3: CAISDRAGDFYNEQFF
J: TRBJ2-2; V: TRBV28; D: NA; size: NA; DNA: TGTGCCAGCAGTCCTGCCGGGACAACGAACACCGGGGAGCTGTTTTTT; CDR3: CASSPAGTTNTGELFF
J: TRBJ2-2; V: TRBV7-3; D: TRBD2; size: many; DNA: TGTGCCAGCAGCTTAACGCCTAGCGGGAGATTCGACACCGGGGAGCTGTTTTTT; CDR3: CASSLTPSGRFDTGELFF
J: TRBJ2-1; V: TRBV6-1; D: TRBD1; size: many; DNA: TGTGCCAGCAGCGAAGGGGACAGGGTTCCCAATGAGCAGTTCTTC; CDR3: CASSEGDRVPNEQFF
J: TRBJ2-1; V: TRBV20-1; D: NA; size: many; DNA: TGCAGTGCTAGAGACCCTGGGAAGGCTGAGCAGTTCTTC; CDR3: CSARDPGKAEQFF
J: TRBJ2-7; V: TRBV7-2; D: NA; size: many; DNA: TGTGCCAGCAGCTTAGTCAGGGGAGGTGGCGAGCAGTACTTC; CDR3: CASSLVRGGGEQYF
J: TRBJ2-1; V: TRBV24-1; D: TRBD2; size: many; DNA: TGTGCCACCAGTGATTTTACGGGGACTAGCAGATACAATGAGCAGTTCTTC; CDR3: CATSDFTGTSRYNEQFF
J: TRBJ2-3; V: TRBV14; D: NA; size: many; DNA: TGTGCCAGCAGCCAAGATTGGCGGGGAAACACAGATACGCAGTATTTT; CDR3: CASSQDWRGNTDTQYF
J: TRBJ2-1; V: TRBV10-3; D: NA; size: NA; DNA: TGTGCCATCAGTGACCGACTAGTCCGTCGGTACAATGAGCAGTTCTTC; CDR3: CAISDRLVRRYNEQFF
J: TRBJ1-3; V: TRBV18; D: TRBD1; size: few; DNA: TGTGCCAGCTCAGAGGACAGGCCTGGAAACACCATATATTTT; CDR3: CASSEDRPGNTIYF
J: TRBJ1-1; V: TRBV2; D: TRBD1; size: many; DNA: TGTGCCAGATCGGACAGGGGAGGAGGCACTGAAGCTTTCTTT; CDR3: CARSDRGGGTEAFF
J: TRBJ1-1; V: TRBV6-6; D: NA; size: many; DNA: TGTGCCAGCAGTTACTCAGTCGTTATTAGGAACACTGAAGCTTTCTTT; CDR3: CASSYSVVIRNTEAFF
J: TRBJ2-2; V: TRBV20-1; D: TRBD1; size: few; DNA: TGCAGTGCGGGACAGGGAGGCACCGGGGAGCTGTTTTTT; CDR3: CSAGQGGTGELFF
J: TRBJ2-1; V: TRBV7-3; D: TRBD2; size: many; DNA: TGTGCCAGCAGCCCAATTAGCGGGGGTTCCTACAATGAGCAGTTCTTC; CDR3: CASSPISGGSYNEQFF
J: TRBJ2-2; V: TRBV29-1; D: NA; size: NA; DNA: TGCAGCGTCGGCGGGGACGGGAGCGGGACCGGGGAGCTGTTTTTT; CDR3: CSVGGDGSGTGELFF
J: TRBJ1-2; V: TRBV12-3/TRBV12-4; D: NA; size: many; DNA: TGTGCCAGCAGTTTTAGCAGCTATGGCTACACCTTC; CDR3: CASSFSSYGYTF
J: TRBJ2-7; V: TRBV7-9; D: TRBD2; size: many; DNA: TGTGCCAGCAGCCCCCCGGGACTACACTCCTACGAGCAGTACTTC; CDR3: CASSPPGLHSYEQYF
J: TRBJ2-2; V: TRBV5-8; D: TRBD2; size: few; DNA: TGTGCCAGCAGCTTAGCGTTGACTAGCGGGAACACCGGGGAGCTGTTTTTT; CDR3: CASSLALTSGNTGELFF
J: TRBJ2-7; V: TRBV11-2; D: TRBD1; size: many; DNA: TGTGCCAGCAGCAACGGACAGGCGCTTCCCTACGAGCAGTACTTC; CDR3: CASSNGQALPYEQYF
J: TRBJ2-3; V: TRBV5-1; D: TRBD2; size: many; DNA: TGCGCCAGCAGCTTGTCCCACCTAGCGGGAGATACGCAGTATTTT; CDR3: CASSLSHLAGDTQYF
J: TRBJ1-4; V: TRBV6-1; D: NA; size: few; DNA: TGTGCCAGCAGTGCCCCCCGGGAGGGAGAAAAACTGTTTTTT; CDR3: CASSAPREGEKLFF
J: TRBJ1-5; V: TRBV24-1; D: TRBD1; size: NA; DNA: TGTGCCACCAGTGATTGGGACAGCCCAAATCAGCCCCAGCATTTT; CDR3: CATSDWDSPNQPQHF
J: TRBJ2-5; V: TRBV29-1; D: TRBD2; size: many; DNA: TGCAGCGTCCTGGGACTAGCGGGAGCGGAGGAAGAGACCCAGTACTTC; CDR3: CSVLGLAGAEEETQYF
J: TRBJ2-1; V: TRBV3-1; D: TRBD2; size: many; DNA: TGTGCCAGCAGCCAAAGTGGGAGGGGTAGAGGAAATGAGCAGTTCTTC; CDR3: CASSQSGRGRGNEQFF
J: TRBJ2-2; V: TRBV11-2; D: NA; size: NA; DNA: TGTGCCAGCAGCTTAGATGGGGCAGGGACTACCGGGGAGCTGTTTTTT; CDR3: CASSLDGAGTTGELFF
J: TRBJ1-3; V: TRBV28; D: NA; size: few; DNA: TGTGCCAGCAGTTTAACTCTCGGGGTCGCGAACTCTGGAAACACCATATATTTT; CDR3: CASSLTLGVANSGNTIYF
J: TRBJ1-2; V: TRBV29-1; D: NA; size: NA; DNA: TGCAGCGTTGAAACCTTGACGTTGCTTTATGGCTACACCTTC; CDR3: CSVETLTLLYGYTF
J: TRBJ2-2; V: TRBV9; D: NA; size: NA; DNA: TGTGCCAGCAGCGTAGAAACTTCCAACACCGGGGAGCTGTTTTTT; CDR3: CASSVETSNTGELFF
J: TRBJ1-1; V: TRBV4-1; D: NA; size: few; DNA: TGCGCCAGCAGCCAACCGAGACAGGAGAACACTGAAGCTTTCTTT; CDR3: CASSQPRQENTEAFF
J: TRBJ2-1; V: TRBV6-1; D: TRBD1; size: NA; DNA: TGTGCCAGCAGTGTTCAGGGGGAAGGCTCCTACAATGAGCAGTTCTTC; CDR3: CASSVQGEGSYNEQFF
J: TRBJ1-1; V: TRBV4-1; D: TRBD1; size: few; DNA: TGCGCCAGCAGCTTCCGGGACAGGGGGGAAGCTTTCTTT; CDR3: CASSFRDRGEAFF
J: TRBJ2-7; V: TRBV12-3/TRBV12-4; D: TRBD1; size: few; DNA: TGTGCCAGCAGTTATGGCAGGGGGCGTGAGCAGTACTTC; CDR3: CASSYGRGREQYF
J: TRBJ1-6; V: TRBV5-4; D: TRBD1; size: NA; DNA: TGTGCCAGCAGCATGGACAGGGAGAATTCACCCCTCCACTTT; CDR3: CASSMDRENSPLHF
J: TRBJ2-7; V: TRBV11-2; D: TRBD2; size: many; DNA: TGTGCCAGCAGCCGACTAGCGGGAGCCTCCTACGAGCAGTACTTC; CDR3: CASSRLAGASYEQYF
J: TRBJ1-1; V: TRBV9; D: NA; size: NA; DNA: TGTGCCAGCAGCGCGGTGGGGGGCACTGAAGCTTTCTTT; CDR3: CASSAVGGTEAFF
J: TRBJ2-1; V: TRBV9; D: NA; size: many; DNA: TGTGCCAGCAGCGTACGCAGGAATAGTTCCTACTACAATGAGCAGTTCTTC; CDR3: CASSVRRNSSYYNEQFF
J: TRBJ1-5; V: TRBV2; D: NA; size: many; DNA: TGTGCCAGCAGTCCCCCAGGGAGGATGAGCAATCAGCCCCAGCATTTT; CDR3: CASSPPGRMSNQPQHF
J: TRBJ2-1; V: TRBV12-5; D: TRBD1; size: many; DNA: TGTGCTAGTGGAGGGACAGGGGGCGAGTACAATGAGCAGTTCTTC; CDR3: CASGGTGGEYNEQFF
J: TRBJ1-6; V: TRBV27; D: TRBD1; size: NA; DNA: TGTGCCAGCAGTTTCGGCAGGGGGGGATCACCCCTCCACTTT; CDR3: CASSFGRGGSPLHF
J: TRBJ2-1; V: TRBV6-5; D: NA; size: NA; DNA: TGTGCCAGCAGTTACTCCCACAGCTCCTACAATGAGCGGTTCTTC; CDR3: CASSYSHSSYNERFF
J: TRBJ1-5; V: TRBV28; D: NA; size: many; DNA: TGTGCCAGCAGTTTATCGAGAAGAGATCCGGGCCATCATCAGCCCCAGCATTTT; CDR3: CASSLSRRDPGHHQPQHF
J: TRBJ2-1; V: TRBV5-8; D: TRBD1; size: few; DNA: TGTGCCAGCAGCCGGGGGACAGGCCCCTACAATGAGCAGTTCTTC; CDR3: CASSRGTGPYNEQFF
J: TRBJ1-6; V: TRBV3-1; D: NA; size: NA; DNA: TGTGCCAGCAGCCTAGGGATGACAGTCCCGGGGAATTCACCCCTCCACTTT; CDR3: CASSLGMTVPGNSPLHF
J: TRBJ2-3; V: TRBV28; D: TRBD2; size: many; DNA: TGTGCCAGCAGTCGGGCTAGCGGGAGGGCCACAGATACGCAGTATTTT; CDR3: CASSRASGRATDTQYF
J: TRBJ1-1; V: TRBV7-9; D: NA; size: many; DNA: TGTGCCAGCAGGTTTAGTGCGGGGCGCGGCTCGGACACTGAAGCTTTCTTT; CDR3: CASRFSAGRGSDTEAFF
J: TRBJ2-1; V: TRBV29-1; D: TRBD2; size: NA; DNA: TGCAGCGTTGAAGGGCGGAAGGGGCTAGCGGGAGGCCTCAATGAGCAGTTCTTC; CDR3: CSVEGRKGLAGGLNEQFF
J: TRBJ1-5; V: TRBV5-6; D: TRBD1; size: few; DNA: TGTGCCAGCAGCTTTTTTGCAGGGACAGGTCAGCCCCAGCATTTT; CDR3: CASSFFAGTGQPQHF
J: TRBJ2-7; V: TRBV7-2; D: NA; size: many; DNA: TGTGCCAGCAGCCCGGGGACGGCGAGAGAGCAGTACTTC; CDR3: CASSPGTAREQYF
J: TRBJ1-1; V: TRBV18; D: NA; size: many; DNA: TGTGCCAGCTCACCACGGCCCGGGTCGGGGACTGAAGCTTTCTTT; CDR3: CASSPRPGSGTEAFF
J: TRBJ1-5; V: TRBV20-1; D: NA; size: few; DNA: TGCAGTGCCTATCCGAAGGGCGGGGAGATCATTCAGCCCCAGCATTTT; CDR3: CSAYPKGGEIIQPQHF
J: TRBJ2-2; V: TRBV12-3/TRBV12-4; D: NA; size: few; DNA: TGTGCCAGCACTTCGGACAGCGGCGGCGGGGAGCTGTTTTTT; CDR3: CASTSDSGGGELFF
J: TRBJ1-1; V: TRBV18; D: NA; size: many; DNA: TGTGCCAGCTCGCCCACCCGGGGAGGGCTTACTGAAGCTTTCTTT; CDR3: CASSPTRGGLTEAFF